The source of this T cell receptor (beta chain) is a study of shared clonotypes between healthy human individuals. Only CD45RO-negative cells positively selected for CCR7 counted as naive CD8 cells, so terminally differentiated effector memory CD45RA+ cells were excluded. This CDR3 comprises 17 residues. Germline CDR1 reads SNHLY; CDR2 reads FYNNEI. Trimming cost V 4 bases and J 5 bases; bases outside gene matches: 12. This table comes from immunoSEQ multiplex PCR, and its TCRdb copy is limited to in-frame clones, with some not included. This sample has about 2.1 million clones, with about 92% found just once.

This chain joins TRBV2 and TRBJ2-1; 9 bases are a match to TRBD2. Sequencing was performed on naive CD8+ T cells from PBMCs. The receptor's source is a man aged 18 to 29 in good health. Some clones in this sample may be carry-over from other donors' samples. CDR3 DNA sequence: TGTGCCAGCAGTGCCCGGGGGGCGGGAGGGCCCAACAATGAGCAGTTCTTC. The encoded protein is CASSARGAGGPNNEQFF.